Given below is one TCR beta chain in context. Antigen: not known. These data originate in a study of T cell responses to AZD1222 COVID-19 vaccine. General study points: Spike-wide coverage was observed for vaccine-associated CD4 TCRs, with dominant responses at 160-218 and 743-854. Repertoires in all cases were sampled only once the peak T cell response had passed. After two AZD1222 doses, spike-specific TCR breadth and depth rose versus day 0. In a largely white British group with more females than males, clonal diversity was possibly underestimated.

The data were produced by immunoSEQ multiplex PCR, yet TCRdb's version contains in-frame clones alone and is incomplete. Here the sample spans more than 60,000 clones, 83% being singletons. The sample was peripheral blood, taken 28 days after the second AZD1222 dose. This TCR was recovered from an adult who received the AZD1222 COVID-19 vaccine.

The CDR3 nucleotides are TGCGCCAGCAGCTTGAAAGCGGGAGGGGGCACAGATACGCAGTATTTT. Translating gives CASSLKAGGGTDTQYF. The chain carries TRBV5-1 and TRBJ2-3, with 10 bases fitting TRBD2. With 1 base clipped from V and 1 base from J, the junction kept 3 bases outside the gene matches. Germline lookup yields CDR1 SGHRS and CDR2 YFSETQ. The CDR3 length is 16 residues.